The sequence of this T cell receptor (beta chain) was determined in a study of blood T cell repertoires in COVID-19. The ends lost 4 bases at V and 0 bases at J; junction bases unmatched: 3. The CDR3 extends over 16 amino acids. Germline values: CDR1 SGHDN, CDR2 FVKESK. This clone showed up just once. Produced via immunoSEQ multiplex PCR; TCRdb's table is partial and in-frame only. The sample consists of 300,000 to 400,000 clones, just over 85% of them appearing once. The sequence was collected from a woman aged 40 to 55 with acute COVID-19. This sequence joins TRBV14 and TRBJ2-1; the match to TRBD2 covers 10 bases. The sample consisted of PBMCs or T cells enriched from blood (not recorded which). The CDR3 protein is CASSPSGSRSYNEQFF. The CDR3 nucleotides are TGTGCCAGCAGCCCTAGCGGGAGTCGCTCCTACAATGAGCAGTTCTTC.